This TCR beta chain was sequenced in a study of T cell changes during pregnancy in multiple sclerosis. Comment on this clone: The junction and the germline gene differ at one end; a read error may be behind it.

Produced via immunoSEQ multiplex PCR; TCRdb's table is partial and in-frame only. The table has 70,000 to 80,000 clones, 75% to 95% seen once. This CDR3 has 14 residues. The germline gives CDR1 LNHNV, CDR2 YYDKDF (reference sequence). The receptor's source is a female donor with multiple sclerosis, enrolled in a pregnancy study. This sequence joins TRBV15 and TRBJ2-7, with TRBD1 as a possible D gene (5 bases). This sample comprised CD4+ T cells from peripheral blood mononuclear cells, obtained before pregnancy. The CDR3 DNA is TGTGCCACCAGCAGAGACCCAAAGACAGACGAGAAACACTTC. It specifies CATSRDPKTDEKHF.